This entry lists 24 T cell receptor beta chains sequenced from one sample in a study of T cell responses to AZD1222 COVID-19 vaccine. TCRdb's table, derived via immunoSEQ multiplex PCR, lists solely in-frame clones and lacks some. The profile shows about 130,000 clones, 93% of them singletons. This material consisted of peripheral blood, taken on day 0 of AZD1222 vaccination. The receptors originated from an adult in good health.

This clone has only a few counts. The CDR3 DNA reads TGTGCCGGCTCAGGGGGCGCGGGGAGAGGCTACACCTTC. The encoded protein is CAGSGGAGRGYTF. The chain combines TRBV3-1 (or the pseudogene TRBV3-2) with TRBJ1-2, with TRBD1 matching 8 bases. The CDR3 sequence is 13 residues long. The germline CDR1 and CDR2 sequences are LGHDT and YNNKEL (reference sequence). V shed 11 bases and J 8 bases; nucleotides not matched to a gene: 13.

This chain joins TRBV10-3 and TRBJ1-5; no clear D gene. V shed 9 bases and J shed 3 bases, with 12 bases lying between them. CDR1 ENHRY and CDR2 SYGVKD come from the germline V gene. The CDR3 has 13 amino acids. CDR3 nucleotide sequence: TGTGCCATTACACCAAACCTCAATCAGCCCCAGCATTTT. Protein product: CAITPNLNQPQHF.

V usage is TRBV7-6 and J usage is TRBJ2-2; 10 bases fit TRBD2. With 1 base clipped from V and 0 bases from J, the junction kept 11 bases outside the gene matches. This CDR3 is built from 20 residues. Germline-derived CDR1 and CDR2 are SGHVS and FNYEAQ. This CDR3 is CASSLVRLAGALPNTGELFF. The CDR3 nucleotides read TGTGCCAGCAGCTTAGTTAGGCTAGCGGGAGCCCTCCCGAACACCGGGGAGCTGTTTTTT.

The chain is built from TRBV6-2 or TRBV6-3 and TRBJ1-4, with 9 bases matching TRBD1. V was clipped by 1 base and J by 6 bases; unmatched bases: 12. Germline-derived CDR1 and CDR2 are MNHEY and SVGEGT. CDR3 size: 18 residues. The CDR3 coding sequence is TGTGCCAGCAGTTACTTACTTTCGCCGGGACAGGGCGATGAAAAACTGTTTTTT. Encoded protein: CASSYLLSPGQGDEKLFF.

V usage is TRBV18 and J usage is TRBJ1-5, with unresolved D. CDR3 size: 15 residues. Trimming stripped 3 bases from V and 0 bases from J, with 9 bases between. From germline, CDR1 is KGHSH and CDR2 LQKENI. The CDR3 loop reads CASSPGINSNQPQHF. CDR3 nucleotides: TGTGCCAGCTCACCTGGCATCAATAGCAATCAGCCCCAGCATTTT.

The rearrangement joins TRBV2 to TRBJ2-2; 11 bases are shared with TRBD2. This CDR3 spans 16 amino acids. Germline CDR1 and CDR2: SNHLY and FYNNEI. The V and J ends lost 7 bases and 5 bases, in that order; junction bases with no gene match: 9. The CDR3 is CASKGLAGGGTGELFF. CDR3 in DNA: TGTGCCAGCAAGGGTCTAGCGGGAGGAGGAACCGGGGAGCTGTTTTTT. Combining the CDR3 with reference TRBV2 and TRBJ2-2 gives the whole variable domain EPEVTQTPSHQVTQMGQEVILRCVPISNHLYFYWYRQILGQKVEFLVSFYNNEISEKSEIFDDQFSVERPDGSNFTLKIRSTKLEDSAMYFCASKGLAGGGTGELFFGEGSRLTVL.

The chain is built from TRBV28 and TRBJ2-7; 10 bases line up with TRBD1. Losses at the gene ends were 3 bases for V and 7 bases for J; bases not matched to a gene: 3. Germline V gene lookup returns CDR1 MDHEN and CDR2 SYDVKM. The length of the CDR3 is 13 residues. The CDR3 DNA follows: TGTGCCAGCAGTTTCCCGGGACAGGGGGAGCAGTACTTC. Translating it yields CASSFPGQGEQYF.

This chain connects TRBV11-2 to TRBJ1-6; D is perhaps TRBD1 (5 bases). Per germline, CDR1 SGHAT and CDR2 FQNNGV. This CDR3 has 15 residues. The ends were cut back, 1 base at V and 9 bases at J, with 13 bases in the middle. In DNA, the CDR3 is TGTGCCAGCAGCTTAGCGAGGGGATCAGGTTCACCCCTCCACTTT. Translation gives CASSLARGSGSPLHF.

This clone was observed a single time. CDR3 sequence reads: CASSTSRPGPTEAFF. CDR3 DNA sequence: TGCGCCAGCAGCACAAGCCGGCCAGGGCCCACTGAAGCTTTCTTT. The chain couples TRBV5-1 to TRBJ1-1; weak D call: TRBD1 (5 bases). Trimming took 4 bases from V and 4 from J, leaving 17 bases between them. The CDR3 is made up of 15 amino acids. Germline V gives CDR1 SGHRS, CDR2 YFSETQ.

The chain has TRBV5-1 and TRBJ1-5; TRBD1 might be the D (5 bases). Trimming removed 3 bases from V and 4 bases from J, with 11 bases in between. This CDR3 has 14 amino acids. The germline V gene encodes CDR1 SGHRS and CDR2 YFSETQ. CDR3 coding DNA: TGCGCCAGCAGCTCTAGCGGGGGGAATCAGCCCCAGCATTTT. Amino acids: CASSSSGGNQPQHF.

CDR3 nucleotide sequence: TGTGCCAGCAGCCCAAGTGTTTACAATTCACCCCTCCACTTT. Its translation: CASSPSVYNSPLHF. The chain has TRBV5-8 and TRBJ1-6; D is ambiguous. Germline loops: CDR1 SGHTS, CDR2 YDEGEE. CDR3 length: 14 amino acids. V shed 4 bases and J shed 7 bases, with 12 bases lying between them.

The chain recombines TRBV29-1 with TRBJ1-1; D is unclear. Trimming pared 4 bases from V and 8 bases from J, leaving 8 bases between. CDR1 is SQVTM and CDR2 is ANQGSEA in the germline V gene. The CDR3 is made up of 10 amino acids. The CDR3: CSVVGQEAFF. The CDR3 DNA sequence: TGCAGCGTTGTTGGGCAGGAAGCTTTCTTT.

V gene TRBV20-1 combines with J gene TRBJ1-1, with D perhaps matching TRBD1 (6 bases). The CDR3 runs 14 residues. Germline V lookup: CDR1 DFQATT, CDR2 SNEGSKA (reference sequence). V dropped 3 bases and J dropped 3 bases, with 14 bases sitting between them. This CDR3 is CSASPRQAYTEAFF. The CDR3 DNA reads TGCAGTGCTAGTCCACGACAGGCCTACACTGAAGCTTTCTTT.

This chain connects TRBV3-1 (or the pseudogene TRBV3-2) to TRBJ1-2, with TRBD1 as a possible D gene (6 bases). V lost 0 bases and J 5 bases, leaving 16 bases between the germline ends. Germline V gene data show CDR1 as LGHDT and CDR2 as YNNKEL (reference sequence). This CDR3 is built from 16 residues. CDR3 sequence (DNA): TGTGCCAGCAGCCAAGATCAGATACAGGGAGGATATGGCTACACCTTC. This encodes CASSQDQIQGGYGYTF.

This chain links TRBV20-1 with TRBJ1-1; 7 bases match TRBD1. Germline V gives CDR1 DFQATT, CDR2 SNEGSKA (reference sequence). The CDR3 totals 12 residues. The V gene end was trimmed by 3 bases and the J gene end by 7 bases; junction bases not matched to a gene: 5. CDR3 amino acids: CSASDRVNEAFF. In nucleotides, the CDR3 is TGCAGTGCTAGTGACAGGGTAAATGAAGCTTTCTTT.

The chain employs TRBV28 and TRBJ1-4; D gene unclear. The CDR3 totals 14 residues. CDR1 and CDR2 from the germline V gene are MDHEN and SYDVKM. Trimming took off 3 bases at V and 8 bases at J, with 13 bases between the two ends. The CDR3 is CASSLGGYSEKLFF. CDR3 in DNA: TGTGCCAGCAGTTTGGGAGGTTACTCCGAAAAACTGTTTTTT.

The rearrangement uses TRBV7-2 and TRBJ2-1; D unclear. Trimming pared 3 bases from V and 8 bases from J, leaving 8 bases between. Per the germline V gene, CDR1 is SGHTA and CDR2 is FQGNSA. CDR3 length: 12 residues. The CDR3 bases are TGTGCCAGCAGCTTCGCCTGGGATGAGCAGTTCTTC. Its translation: CASSFAWDEQFF.

This sequence joins TRBV6-6 and TRBJ1-2; D may be TRBD1 (6 bases). Germline CDR1 reads MNHNY; CDR2 reads SVGAGI (reference sequence). V lost 8 bases and J 1 base, leaving 14 bases between the germline ends. This CDR3 comprises 14 residues. DNA of the CDR3: TGTGCCAGCGTCCGGGACACCATTAACTATGGCTACACCTTC. Its protein is CASVRDTINYGYTF.

The genes are TRBV29-1 and TRBJ2-1; 12 bases align to TRBD2. The CDR3 is 15 amino acids. The junction had 5 bases not matched to a gene; V was cut back by 2 bases and J by 6 bases. Germline assignment: CDR1 SQVTM and CDR2 ANQGSEA. In DNA form, the CDR3 reads TGCAGCGTTGAAAGACTAGCGGGAGTGGGCAATGAGCAGTTCTTC. Translation: CSVERLAGVGNEQFF.

The chain combines TRBV5-1 with TRBJ2-7; D is unresolved. The germline CDR1 and CDR2 sequences are SGHRS and YFSETQ. The CDR3 covers 12 residues. V lost 9 bases and J 0 bases, leaving 10 bases between the germline ends. CDR3 region: CATGKSSYEQYF. The DNA for the CDR3 is TGCGCCACCGGAAAGAGCTCCTACGAGCAGTACTTC.

The chain links TRBV19 to TRBJ1-5, with D possibly being TRBD1 (5 bases). This CDR3 comprises 17 residues. V shed 0 bases and J shed 1 base, with 13 bases lying between them. CDR1 is LNHDA, CDR2 SQIVND, per germline (reference sequence). CDR3 nucleotides: TGTGCCAGTAGTATAGATCTCGGCAGGGAGAGCAATCAGCCCCAGCATTTT. It translates to CASSIDLGRESNQPQHF.

The rearrangement joins TRBV2 to TRBJ2-7; 9 nucleotides match TRBD1. Losses at the gene ends were 7 bases for V and 3 bases for J; bases not matched to a gene: 4. Germline V lookup: CDR1 SNHLY, CDR2 FYNNEI. The CDR3 contains 13 residues. The CDR3 bases are TGTGCCAGCAAGGAGACAGGGGGCTACGAGCAGTACTTC. Amino acid sequence: CASKETGGYEQYF.

The CDR3 spells CASSSPRGLFGYTF. CDR3 in DNA: TGTGCCAGCAGTTCACCCAGGGGGCTATTTGGCTACACCTTC. The chain carries TRBV28 and TRBJ1-2, with TRBD1 identical over 8 bases. Germline trimming cut 4 bases from V and 7 bases from J; bases unmatched to any gene: 8. The CDR3 spans 14 residues. Germline V lookup: CDR1 MDHEN, CDR2 SYDVKM.

This clone showed up just a few times. The J gene is TRBJ1-2, the V gene TRBV7-9, with D perhaps TRBD1 (6 bases). Germline-derived CDR1 and CDR2 are SEHNR and FQNEAQ (reference sequence). V lost 5 bases to trimming and J lost 4 bases, with 17 bases between them. The CDR3 is 15 amino acids. The CDR3 DNA reads as TGTGCCAGCAGCGCAGAGGGGGGTACAGTCTATGGCTACACCTTC. Protein sequence: CASSAEGGTVYGYTF.